The rows below give T cell receptor beta chains drawn from one sample of a study of blood T cell repertoires in COVID-19. Assay used: immunoSEQ multiplex PCR; TCRdb lists only in-frame clones, some missing. The repertoire has roughly 240,000 clones, about 86% of them found once; the top ten carry less than 4.5%. Specimen: peripheral blood. The receptors were sampled from a man younger than 35 with active or convalescent COVID-19. CDR3s include the opening cysteine and the closing phenylalanine or tryptophan. A D gene is named only where the DNA matches it firmly. Clone size is shown for a subset of rows, as once, few, many or a class of expanded clone.

j_call clone_size v_call d_call cdr3_aa cdr3_nt
TRBJ2-7 - TRBV2 TRBD2 CASSAHLTSGSYEQYF TGTGCCAGCAGTGCCCACCTTACTAGCGGATCCTACGAGCAGTACTTC
TRBJ1-2 - TRBV15 - CATSIRGYGYTF TGTGCCACCAGCATCCGGGGCTATGGCTACACCTTC
TRBJ2-1 - TRBV6-5 TRBD2 CASSSAGGLNEQFF TGTGCCAGCTCATCAGCGGGGGGGCTGAATGAGCAGTTCTTC
TRBJ1-2 - TRBV13 - CASSPRWRGDNYGYTF TGTGCCAGCAGCCCCCGGTGGAGGGGCGATAACTATGGCTACACCTTC
TRBJ2-7 - TRBV14 TRBD1 CASSRLIGTGAEQYF TGTGCCAGCAGCCGCCTCATTGGGACAGGGGCCGAGCAGTACTTC
TRBJ2-2 - TRBV9 - CASSVANNANTGELFF TGTGCCAGCAGCGTAGCTAATAACGCGAACACCGGGGAGCTGTTTTTT
TRBJ2-7 - TRBV6-5 - CASSYRTEDDEQYF TGTGCCAGCAGTTATAGGACAGAGGACGACGAGCAGTACTTC
TRBJ2-1 - TRBV6-5 - CASSYSMRNEQFF TGTGCCAGCAGTTACTCGATGAGGAATGAGCAGTTCTTC
TRBJ2-1 once TRBV9 TRBD2 CASDPLTGGLREQFF TGTGCCAGCGACCCCCTAACGGGAGGGTTGCGTGAGCAGTTCTTC
TRBJ1-1 - TRBV6-1 - CASSESVGSTEAFF TGTGCCAGCAGTGAAAGTGTGGGGAGCACTGAAGCTTTCTTT
TRBJ1-2 - TRBV20-1 - CSARGSWGYTF TGCAGTGCTAGAGGCAGTTGGGGCTACACCTTC
TRBJ1-4 - TRBV10-1 - CASSESRGWDNEKLFF TGCGCCAGCAGTGAGTCGAGGGGGTGGGATAATGAAAAACTGTTTTTT
TRBJ2-1 - TRBV5-4 TRBD2 CASSSPLLGAGVYNEQFF TGTGCCAGCAGCTCGCCTTTACTAGGAGCGGGGGTCTACAATGAGCAGTTCTTC
TRBJ1-2 - TRBV25-1 TRBD1 CASRNRGPNYGYTF TGTGCCAGCAGGAACAGGGGCCCTAACTATGGCTACACCTTC
TRBJ2-5 once TRBV19 TRBD2 CASSTTSGVPQETQYF TGTGCCAGTAGTACGACTAGCGGGGTACCACAAGAGACCCAGTACTTC
TRBJ1-1 - TRBV15 - CATSRDGQGTEAFF TGTGCCACCAGCAGAGATGGTCAGGGAACTGAAGCTTTCTTT
TRBJ2-7 - TRBV28 - CASTSNPGLSYEQYF TGTGCCAGCACATCCAATCCGGGACTCTCCTACGAGCAGTACTTC
TRBJ1-2 - TRBV5-1 - CASSLVSTGFESYGYTF TGCGCCAGCAGCTTGGTTTCCACAGGGTTTGAGAGTTATGGCTACACCTTC
TRBJ1-6 - TRBV11-2 - CASSWNRVNSPLHF TGTGCCAGCAGCTGGAACAGGGTTAATTCACCCCTCCACTTT
TRBJ1-5 - TRBV7-2 TRBD1 CASSLGGDRSFPQHF TGTGCCAGCAGCTTAGGAGGGGACAGGTCTTTTCCCCAGCATTTT
TRBJ1-5 - TRBV30 TRBD1 CAWNGQVNQPQHF TGTGCCTGGAATGGACAGGTAAATCAGCCCCAGCATTTT
TRBJ2-6 - TRBV19 - CASSMGGGSGANVLTF TGTGCCAGTAGTATGGGCGGAGGATCCGGGGCCAACGTCCTGACTTTC
TRBJ2-7 - TRBV11-1 - CASSTDQLNSYEQYF TGTGCCAGCAGCACAGATCAACTCAATTCCTACGAGCAGTACTTC
TRBJ1-5 - TRBV15 - CATSRVRGQPQHF TGTGCCACCAGCAGAGTCCGGGGTCAGCCCCAGCATTTT
TRBJ2-7 - TRBV27 TRBD1 CASSISGQGPEQYF TGTGCCAGCAGTATCTCGGGACAGGGCCCCGAGCAGTACTTC
TRBJ2-4 - TRBV27 TRBD1 CASSSFRQGTNIQYF TGTGCCAGCAGTTCCTTCCGACAGGGCACAAACATTCAGTACTTC
TRBJ2-1 - TRBV4-2 - CASSQKMGLSSYNEQFF TGTGCCAGCAGCCAAAAAATGGGGCTTAGCTCCTACAATGAGCAGTTCTTC
TRBJ1-5 - TRBV28 - CASSGQTSQPQHF TGTGCCAGCAGTGGGCAGACCAGTCAGCCCCAGCATTTT
TRBJ2-1 - TRBV6-1 - CASSEYRAHNEQFF TGTGCCAGCAGTGAATACAGGGCTCACAATGAGCAGTTCTTC
TRBJ1-2 many TRBV10-2 - CASGDYSPTNYGYTF TGCGCCAGCGGGGACTACAGCCCTACTAACTATGGCTACACCTTC
TRBJ2-1 once TRBV15 TRBD2 CATSRVASGSSEQFF TGTGCCACCAGCAGAGTGGCGAGCGGGAGTAGTGAGCAGTTCTTC
TRBJ1-2 - TRBV11-3 TRBD1 CASSLDWNRDRRISGNGYTF TGTGCCAGCAGCTTAGATTGGAATAGGGACAGGCGAATTTCCGGGAATGGCTACACCTTC